Below are 7 T cell receptor beta chains sequenced from a single sample in a study of CD8+CD57+ T cells in acquired aplastic anemia. Genomic DNA acted as the template from which TCR beta VDJ combination and CDR3 sequence profiling were carried out. Using its own MiXCR run on the reads, TCRdb lists one record per CDR3 protein. The repertoire holds hundreds of thousands of distinct CDR3 sequences, with 55% to 75% as singletons. The sequencing sample was made of sorted CD4+, CD8+, or CD8+CD57+ T cells (not recorded which) from PBMCs. The receptors originated from a human donor in good health, serving as a control.

On this clonotype itself: A read error is likely, as this CDR3 ends without the conserved phenylalanine or tryptophan. The chain uses TRBV6-5 and TRBJ2-6; D possibly corresponds to TRBD1 (6 bases). V was shortened by 0 bases and J by 2 bases, with 17 bases between the two germline ends. The CDR3 has 19 amino acids. The germline V gene has CDR1 MNHEY and CDR2 SVGAGI. DNA of the CDR3: TGTGCCAGCAGTTACTCCGGTCTTCGTGGGGGCACTGGGGCCAACGTCCTGACTCTC. This encodes CASSYSGLRGGTGANVLTL.

The rearrangement joins TRBV5-1 to TRBJ1-5, with D possibly matching TRBD1 (5 bases). Between the trimmed V and J ends, which lost 0 bases and 7 bases, there was a span of 8 bases. This CDR3 region has 13 residues. Germline CDR1 is SGHRS and CDR2 is YFSETQ. The DNA for the CDR3 is TGCGCCAGCAGCTTGGAGAGGGGACAGCCCCAGCATTTT. Translating gives CASSLERGQPQHF.

This clonotype was picked up one time. The CDR3 here is CASSHEPGLARNEQFF. The CDR3 DNA sequence: TGCGCCAGCAGCCATGAACCGGGACTAGCCAGAAATGAGCAGTTCTTC. V usage is TRBV4-3 and J usage is TRBJ2-1, with 9 bases that match TRBD2. The V segment lost 3 bases and the J segment 7 bases; nucleotides outside the gene matches: 10. CDR1 and CDR2 (germline): LGHNA, YSLEER. This CDR3 spans 16 amino acids.

This clonotype was seen many times. V gene TRBV19 combines with J gene TRBJ1-1; tentative D call: TRBD1 (6 bases). Germline V lookup: CDR1 LNHDA, CDR2 SQIVND (reference sequence). This CDR3 has 14 amino acids. Trimming removed 7 bases from V and 1 base from J, with 13 bases in between. The DNA for the CDR3 is TGTGCCAGTAAACTCACGGGACAGAACACTGAAGCTTTCTTT. Translation gives CASKLTGQNTEAFF. The complete variable domain, with remaining parts taken from reference TRBV19 and TRBJ1-1, reads DGGITQSPKYLFRKEGQNVTLSCEQNLNHDAMYWYRQDPGQGLRLIYYSQIVNDFQKGDIAEGYSVSREKKESFPLTVTSAQKNPTAFYLCASKLTGQNTEAFFGQGTRLTVV.

The chain carries TRBV7-9 and TRBJ2-7; maybe TRBD1 (6 bases). The end of the DNA fits TRBJ2-5 better, so the J call may be wrong. CDR1 and CDR2 (germline): SEHNR, FQNEAQ (reference sequence). This CDR3 is 14 amino acids long. The CDR3 loop reads CASSRAGDQETQYF. The CDR3 coding sequence is TGTGCCAGCAGCCGTGCAGGGGACCAAGAGACCCAGTACTTC.

V is TRBV5-4 and J is TRBJ2-3, with 7 nucleotides matching TRBD1. The V and J ends lost 2 bases and 3 bases, in that order; junction bases with no gene match: 15. Germline CDR1 reads SGHNT; CDR2 reads YYREEE (reference sequence). This CDR3 is built from 18 residues. This CDR3 reads CASSLNPRTGVETDTQYF. The CDR3 nucleotides read TGTGCCAGCAGCTTAAATCCTCGCACAGGGGTGGAGACAGATACGCAGTATTTT. The full variable domain, in which reference TRBV5-4 and TRBJ2-3 provide the parts outside the CDR3, is ETGVTQSPTHLIKTRGQQVTLRCSSQSGHNTVSWYQQALGQGPQFIFQYYREEENGRGNFPPRFSGLQFPNYSSELNVNALELDDSALYLCASSLNPRTGVETDTQYFGPGTRLTVL.

Points on this clonotype: The CDR3 carries no conserved terminal phenylalanine or tryptophan, so it likely arises from a read error. The V call is TRBV9, the J call TRBJ2-5; 8 bases match TRBD2. CDR1 and CDR2 from the germline V gene are SGDLS and YYNGEE. The trim removed 3 bases at V and 5 bases at J, leaving 12 bases unmatched. The CDR3 loop spans 16 amino acids. The CDR3 DNA reads TGTGCCAGCAGCGCCCACCCTCGGGGGGGTACGGAGACCCAGTACCTC. This translates into CASSAHPRGGTETQYL.